The 17 T cell receptor beta chains listed next were all sequenced from one sample in a study of neoadjuvant nivolumab and ipilimumab in lung cancer. Data came from immunoSEQ multiplex PCR; TCRdb stores just in-frame clones and leaves some out. This sample has 25,000 to 35,000 clones, with about 92% found just once. Sequences were derived from peripheral blood, sampled after neoadjuvant nivolumab, alone or with ipilimumab, at or shortly before surgery. The receptors come from an adult with non-small cell lung cancer.

The chain has TRBV20-1 and TRBJ2-7; a weak D match, TRBD2 (7 bases). This CDR3 comprises 11 residues. Germline-derived CDR1 and CDR2 are DFQATT and SNEGSKA (reference sequence). The V and J ends lost 6 bases and 7 bases respectively, with 13 bases between them. The CDR3 DNA reads TGCAGTGCCGGGGGGCACGGAGAGCAGTACTTC. Translating gives CSAGGHGEQYF.

The V and J genes are TRBV10-1 and TRBJ1-2, with 10 bases identical to TRBD1. V lost 4 bases to trimming and J lost 8 bases; unmatched junction nucleotides: 4. The CDR3 covers 13 residues. In germline, CDR1 is WNHNN, CDR2 SYGVQD (reference sequence). The CDR3 sequence is CASSGGQGKGYTF. The CDR3 nucleotides read TGCGCCAGCAGTGGGGGACAGGGGAAAGGCTACACCTTC.

This clone came up a few times. The sample holds other DNA sequences that translate to the same CDR3. V gene TRBV5-1 combines with J gene TRBJ2-1; 7 bases map to TRBD2. Germline CDR1 SGHRS, CDR2 YFSETQ. Unmatched junction bases numbered 3, after V lost 0 bases and J lost 9 bases. The CDR3 sequence is 13 residues long. DNA for the CDR3: TGCGCCAGCAGCTTGGCGGGAGGAACTGAGCAGTTCTTC. It is translated as CASSLAGGTEQFF.

CDR3 in amino acids: CASSLAQGYQETQYF. CDR3 DNA: TGCGCCAGCAGCTTGGCACAGGGATACCAAGAGACCCAGTACTTC. The chain joins TRBV5-1 to TRBJ2-5; a possible D gene is TRBD1 (6 bases). V was shortened by 0 bases and J by 0 bases, with 9 bases between the two germline ends. Germline assignment: CDR1 SGHRS and CDR2 YFSETQ. This CDR3 has 15 amino acids.

This chain connects TRBV5-1 to TRBJ2-1; 8 bases agree with TRBD1. The V segment lost 7 bases and the J segment 4 bases; nucleotides outside the gene matches: 10. Germline-derived CDR1 and CDR2 are SGHRS and YFSETQ. The CDR3 totals 15 residues. The CDR3 spells CASATGGTEYNEQFF. DNA of the CDR3: TGCGCCAGCGCCACAGGGGGGACAGAGTACAATGAGCAGTTCTTC. The full variable domain, its missing parts supplied by reference TRBV5-1 and TRBJ2-1, is KAGVTQTPRYLIKTRGQQVTLSCSPISGHRSVSWYQQTPGQGLQFLFEYFSETQRNKGNFPGRFSGRQFSNSRSEMNVSTLELGDSALYLCASATGGTEYNEQFFGPGTRLTVL.

V is TRBV6-5 and J is TRBJ2-1; D not certain. The germline V gene has CDR1 MNHEY and CDR2 SVGAGI. This CDR3 has 14 amino acids. V dropped 6 bases and J dropped 2 bases, with 11 bases sitting between them. The CDR3: CASRSREAYNEQFF. In DNA form, the CDR3 reads TGTGCCAGCAGGTCTCGAGAAGCCTACAATGAGCAGTTCTTC.

This clone has just one count. This chain links TRBV4-2 with TRBJ2-1; no clear D gene. The CDR3 consists of 17 residues. V was shortened by 0 bases and J by 8 bases, with 20 bases between the two germline ends. Germline V gene lookup returns CDR1 LGHNA and CDR2 YNFKEQ. The CDR3 sequence is CASSQDLRLDRNDEQFF. The CDR3 DNA follows: TGTGCCAGCAGCCAAGATCTAAGGCTAGATAGGAACGATGAGCAGTTCTTC.

The gene calls are TRBV6-1 and TRBJ2-7; D unclear. The CDR3 runs to 15 residues. Trimming removed 0 bases at V and 2 bases at J, with 11 bases between. Germline V gives CDR1 MNHNS, CDR2 SASEGT. CDR3 loop: CASSEAYPGTYEQYF. CDR3 nucleotide sequence: TGTGCCAGCAGTGAAGCGTATCCTGGGACCTACGAGCAGTACTTC.

The chain has TRBV2 and TRBJ2-1, with 7 bases identical to TRBD2. This CDR3 region has 17 residues. With V trimmed by 6 bases and J by 4 bases, 15 bases remained unmatched. CDR1 SNHLY and CDR2 FYNNEI come from the germline V gene. The DNA of the CDR3 is TGTGCCAGCAGCCCCCGGGTTAGCGGGCCTCAATACAATGAGCAGTTCTTC. This translates into CASSPRVSGPQYNEQFF.

The sample holds one count of this clone. The V gene is TRBV4-2, the J gene TRBJ1-2, with D possibly being TRBD1 (5 bases). Between the trimmed V and J ends, which lost 0 bases and 7 bases, there was a span of 18 bases. This CDR3 spans 16 amino acids. The germline V gene has CDR1 LGHNA and CDR2 YNFKEQ. In nucleotides, the CDR3 is TGTGCCAGCAGCCAAGATCCCCGGGGGGAGTCGGGTGGCTACACCTTC. This encodes CASSQDPRGESGGYTF.

This chain connects TRBV19 to TRBJ2-7, with 12 bases fitting TRBD2. The V and J ends lost 5 bases and 5 bases, in that order; junction bases with no gene match: 10. There are 16 residues in the CDR3. CDR1 is LNHDA and CDR2 is SQIVND in the germline V gene (reference sequence). The CDR3 spells CASSFHRLAGVDEQYF. As DNA, the CDR3 is TGTGCCAGTAGTTTCCACCGACTAGCGGGAGTCGACGAGCAGTACTTC.

The chain has TRBV10-1 and TRBJ1-1; no clear D. The germline V gene has CDR1 WNHNN and CDR2 SYGVQD (reference sequence). The CDR3 is 13 residues long. V was shortened by 3 bases and J by 6 bases, with 11 bases between the two germline ends. The chain's CDR3 is CASSENWRSEAFF. CDR3 nucleotides: TGCGCCAGCAGTGAAAACTGGCGGTCTGAAGCTTTCTTT.

Only a few counts were recorded for this clone. V usage is TRBV5-6 and J usage is TRBJ1-1, with D possibly TRBD1 on 6 matching bases. Trimming removed 0 bases at V and 0 bases at J, with 18 bases between. The V gene's germline CDR1 is SGHDT and CDR2 YYEEEE. This CDR3 region has 18 residues. As DNA, the CDR3 is TGTGCCAGCAGCTTGGGAGGCTTAGGGGGATTAATGAACACTGAAGCTTTCTTT. Translation: CASSLGGLGGLMNTEAFF.

The chain uses TRBV7-8 and TRBJ1-1; D is uncertain. V was cut by 1 base and J by 6 bases, with 9 bases left in between. Per germline, CDR1 SGHVS and CDR2 FQNEAQ. The CDR3 is 13 residues long. The chain's CDR3 is CASSLVRSAEAFF. DNA for the CDR3: TGTGCCAGCAGCTTAGTGCGATCCGCTGAAGCTTTCTTT.

The chain recombines TRBV7-9 with TRBJ2-3; D possibly corresponds to TRBD1 (8 bases). The CDR3 consists of 16 residues. V shed 5 bases and J shed 3 bases, with 18 bases lying between them. Germline V CDR1 and CDR2: SEHNR, FQNEAQ (reference sequence). Here the CDR3 reads CASSTTGGGRTDTQYF. CDR3 nucleotide sequence: TGTGCCAGCAGCACTACAGGGGGGGGAAGGACAGATACGCAGTATTTT.

This clone was counted once. This sequence joins TRBV29-1 and TRBJ2-7; D is unclear. CDR1 is SQVTM, CDR2 ANQGSEA, per germline. The ends were cut back, 4 bases at V and 0 bases at J, with 10 bases in the middle. This CDR3 is built from 13 residues. CDR3 in DNA: TGCAGCGTTGTTTCAGCTACCTCCTACGAGCAGTACTTC. Translated, it gives CSVVSATSYEQYF.

The CDR3 loop reads CASSEALREGYTF. CDR3 nucleotide sequence: TGTGCCAGCAGTGAAGCACTTAGGGAAGGCTACACCTTC. This chain joins TRBV6-1 and TRBJ1-2; D not resolved. Germline assignment: CDR1 MNHNS and CDR2 SASEGT. The CDR3 length is 13 residues. V lost 0 bases and J lost 8, with 10 bases in between.